This is a list of T cell receptor beta chains from one sample in a study of T cells in Graves' hyperthyroidism and ophthalmopathy. TCRdb reprocessed the multiplex PCR reads with MiXCR, giving one entry per CDR3 protein. This sample carries roughly 580,000 distinct CDR3 sequences, more than 45% of them seen once, and the ten largest clones take 8.2%. Sequencing used peripheral blood or thyroid tissue (not recorded which). The receptor source for this set is a woman in her late teens or twenties with Graves' hyperthyroidism. CDR3s include the opening cysteine and the closing phenylalanine or tryptophan. The D gene is left open where the match is weak. Expanded clones get a size class; other rows say once, few or many, or leave the size out.

v_call,clone_size,j_call,d_call,cdr3_nt,cdr3_aa
TRBV12-3/TRBV12-4,few,TRBJ2-5,TRBD1,TGTGCCAGCGGCCGGGACAGAAACCAAGAGACCCAGTACTTC,CASGRDRNQETQYF
TRBV7-2,NA,TRBJ2-5,NA,TGTGCTAGAGACATCCGTTCCCAAGAGACCCAGTACTTC,CARDIRSQETQYF
TRBV7-8,NA,TRBJ1-1,NA,TGTGCCAGCAGCTTAGCGAAGGGTATGAGGGAAGCTTTCTTT,CASSLAKGMREAFF
TRBV10-3,NA,TRBJ2-5,TRBD2,TGTGCCATCAGTCCTCGGGGGGGCAGGGAGACCCAGTACTTC,CAISPRGGRETQYF
TRBV2,many,TRBJ2-7,TRBD1,TGTGCCAGCAGAGAAGGACAGGGCGGAGAGCAGTACTTC,CASREGQGGEQYF
TRBV11-2,NA,TRBJ1-1,NA,TGTGCCAGCAGCTTTACAGGAAGAATGAACACTGAAGCTTTCTTT,CASSFTGRMNTEAFF
TRBV12-3/TRBV12-4,NA,TRBJ2-7,NA,TGTGCCAGCAGTGCCCCGGACAGTCTCGAGCAGTACTTC,CASSAPDSLEQYF
TRBV10-3,few,TRBJ1-5,NA,TGTGCCAGCAGCCCGCCGTTTGAGAAGGGCAATCAGCCCCAGCATTTT,CASSPPFEKGNQPQHF
TRBV9,many,TRBJ2-5,NA,TGTGCCAGCAGCGTAGGGTGGGAGCGAGAGACCCAGTACTTC,CASSVGWERETQYF
TRBV9,few,TRBJ2-7,TRBD2,TGTGCCAGCAGCTTTGAGACTAGCGGGAGCAACGAGCAGTACTTC,CASSFETSGSNEQYF
TRBV7-9,few,TRBJ1-1,NA,TGTGCCAGCAGCGAAGGTGCTCAGGAAGCTTTCTTT,CASSEGAQEAFF
TRBV10-3,NA,TRBJ1-3,TRBD1,TGTGCCATCAGTCCACCCGGGACAGGCACCTACTCTGGAAACACCATATATTTT,CAISPPGTGTYSGNTIYF
TRBV20-1,few,TRBJ2-6,NA,TGCAGTGCCGTGGACGTCTCTGGGGCCAACGTCCTGACTTTC,CSAVDVSGANVLTF
TRBV7-9,few,TRBJ1-2,TRBD1,TGTGCCAGCAGCTTACGGTTAGGACAGGGTTCAACAGGCTACACCTTC,CASSLRLGQGSTGYTF
TRBV2,many,TRBJ1-2,NA,TGTGCCAGCAGTGAACGAGGAGCTAACTATGGCTACACCTTC,CASSERGANYGYTF
TRBV29-1,many,TRBJ1-5,NA,TGCAGCGCTGGTACGGACAGAAATCAGCCCCAGCATTTT,CSAGTDRNQPQHF
TRBV19,NA,TRBJ1-5,NA,TGTGCCACTAGACGGGGGGCAAGCAATCAGCCCCAGCATTTT,CATRRGASNQPQHF